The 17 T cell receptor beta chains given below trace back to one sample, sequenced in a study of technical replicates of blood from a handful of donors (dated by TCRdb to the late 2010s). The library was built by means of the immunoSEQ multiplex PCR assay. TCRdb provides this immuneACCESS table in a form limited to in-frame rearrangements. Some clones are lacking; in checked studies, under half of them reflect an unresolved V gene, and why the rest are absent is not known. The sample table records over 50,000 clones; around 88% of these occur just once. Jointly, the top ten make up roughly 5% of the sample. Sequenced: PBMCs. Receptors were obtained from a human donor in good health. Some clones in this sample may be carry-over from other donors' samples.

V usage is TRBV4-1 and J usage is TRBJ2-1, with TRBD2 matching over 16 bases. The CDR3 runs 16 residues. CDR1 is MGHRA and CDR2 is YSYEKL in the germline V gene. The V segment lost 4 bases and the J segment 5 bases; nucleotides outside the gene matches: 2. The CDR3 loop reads CASSRGTSGGDNEQFF. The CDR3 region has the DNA TGCGCCAGCAGCCGAGGGACTAGCGGGGGGGACAATGAGCAGTTCTTC.

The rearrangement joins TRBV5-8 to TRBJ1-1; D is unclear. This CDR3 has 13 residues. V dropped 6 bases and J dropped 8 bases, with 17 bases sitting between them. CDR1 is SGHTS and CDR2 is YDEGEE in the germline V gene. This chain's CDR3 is CASTLIPFREAFF. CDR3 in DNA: TGTGCCAGCACCCTAATCCCCTTTCGGGAAGCTTTCTTT.

The CDR3 nucleotides are TGTGCCAGCATCCCGACCCACGACAGGGGGCGAACTGAAGCTTTCTTT. Its translation: CASIPTHDRGRTEAFF. The rearrangement joins TRBV27 to TRBJ1-1, with 10 positions matching TRBD1. V lost 7 bases and J lost 5; bases outside the gene matches: 13. CDR3 length: 16 residues. CDR1 MNHEY and CDR2 SMNVEV come from the germline V gene (reference sequence).

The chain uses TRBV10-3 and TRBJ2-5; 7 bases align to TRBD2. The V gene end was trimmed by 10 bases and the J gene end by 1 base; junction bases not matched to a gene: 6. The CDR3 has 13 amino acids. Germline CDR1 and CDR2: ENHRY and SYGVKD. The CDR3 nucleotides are TGTGCCAGCATAACTAGCGCCCAAGAGACCCAGTACTTC. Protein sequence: CASITSAQETQYF.

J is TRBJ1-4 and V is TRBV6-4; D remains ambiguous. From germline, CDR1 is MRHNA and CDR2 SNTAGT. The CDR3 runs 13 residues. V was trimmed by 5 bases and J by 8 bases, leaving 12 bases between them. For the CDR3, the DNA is TGTGCCAGCAGTTTATTTCGGGGAGAAAAACTGTTTTTT. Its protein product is CASSLFRGEKLFF.

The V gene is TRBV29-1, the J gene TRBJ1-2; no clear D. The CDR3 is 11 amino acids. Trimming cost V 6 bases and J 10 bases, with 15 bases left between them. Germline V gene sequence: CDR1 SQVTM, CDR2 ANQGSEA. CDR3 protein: CSVSRLGVYTF. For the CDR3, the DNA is TGCAGCGTCTCACGACTGGGAGTCTACACCTTC.

CDR3 loop: CASSFTGVTDTQYF. The CDR3 DNA reads TGTGCCAGCAGCTTCACCGGAGTCACAGATACGCAGTATTTT. The chain has TRBV7-2 and TRBJ2-3; D ambiguous. The CDR3 loop spans 14 amino acids. Germline CDR1 reads SGHTA; CDR2 reads FQGNSA. V lost 3 bases and J 2 bases, leaving 9 bases between the germline ends.

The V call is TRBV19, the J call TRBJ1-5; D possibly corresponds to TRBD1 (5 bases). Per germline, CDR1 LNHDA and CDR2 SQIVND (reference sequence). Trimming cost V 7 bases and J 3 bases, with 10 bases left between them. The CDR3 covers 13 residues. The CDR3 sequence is CASMPGFNQPQHF. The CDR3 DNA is TGTGCCAGTATGCCAGGGTTCAATCAGCCCCAGCATTTT.

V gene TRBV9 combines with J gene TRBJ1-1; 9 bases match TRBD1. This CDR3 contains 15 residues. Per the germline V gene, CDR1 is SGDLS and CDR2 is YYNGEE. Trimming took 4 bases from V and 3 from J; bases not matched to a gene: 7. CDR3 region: CASSTRDRVDTEAFF. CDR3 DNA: TGTGCCAGCAGCACCCGGGACAGGGTTGACACTGAAGCTTTCTTT.

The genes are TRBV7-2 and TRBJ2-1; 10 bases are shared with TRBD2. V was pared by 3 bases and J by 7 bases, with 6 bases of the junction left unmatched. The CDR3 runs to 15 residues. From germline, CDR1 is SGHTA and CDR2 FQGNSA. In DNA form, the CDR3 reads TGTGCCAGCAGCTTCGAGCGGGGGGGAGTGAATGAGCAGTTCTTC. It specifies CASSFERGGVNEQFF.

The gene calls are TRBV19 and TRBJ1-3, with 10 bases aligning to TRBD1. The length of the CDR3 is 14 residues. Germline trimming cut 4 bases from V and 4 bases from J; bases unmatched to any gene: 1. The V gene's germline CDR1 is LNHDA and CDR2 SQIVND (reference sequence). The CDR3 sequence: CASSTTGGGNTIYF. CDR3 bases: TGTGCCAGTAGTACGACAGGGGGCGGAAACACCATATATTTT.

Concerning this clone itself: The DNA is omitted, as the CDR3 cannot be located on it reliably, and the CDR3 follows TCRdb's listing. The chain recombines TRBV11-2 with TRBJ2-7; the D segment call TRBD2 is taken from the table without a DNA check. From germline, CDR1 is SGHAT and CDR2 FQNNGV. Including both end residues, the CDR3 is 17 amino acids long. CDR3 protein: CASSSTSGKRGTYEQYF.

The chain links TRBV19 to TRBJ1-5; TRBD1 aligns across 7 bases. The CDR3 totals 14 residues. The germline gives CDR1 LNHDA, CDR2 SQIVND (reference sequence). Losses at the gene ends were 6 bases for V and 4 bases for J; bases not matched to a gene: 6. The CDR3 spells CASSPTGRNQPQHF. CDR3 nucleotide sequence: TGTGCCAGTAGCCCGACAGGGCGGAATCAGCCCCAGCATTTT.

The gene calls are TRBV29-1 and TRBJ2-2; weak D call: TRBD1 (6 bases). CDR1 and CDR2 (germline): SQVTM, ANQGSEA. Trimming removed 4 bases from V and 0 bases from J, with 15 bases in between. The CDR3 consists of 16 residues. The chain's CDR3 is CSVGGTSDTNTGELFF. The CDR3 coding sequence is TGCAGCGTTGGGGGGACATCCGATACGAACACCGGGGAGCTGTTTTTT.

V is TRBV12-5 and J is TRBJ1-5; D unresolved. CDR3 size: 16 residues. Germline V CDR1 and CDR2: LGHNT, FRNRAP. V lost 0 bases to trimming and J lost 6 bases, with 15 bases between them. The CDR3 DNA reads TGTGCTAGTGGTTTGGTACTAAGAGGAATGGGTCAGCCCCAGCATTTT. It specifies CASGLVLRGMGQPQHF. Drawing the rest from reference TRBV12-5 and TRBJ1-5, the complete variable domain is DARVTQTPRHKVTEMGQEVTMRCQPILGHNTVFWYRQTMMQGLELLAYFRNRAPLDDSGMPKDRFSAEMPDATLATLKIQPSEPRDSAVYFCASGLVLRGMGQPQHFGDGTRLSIL.

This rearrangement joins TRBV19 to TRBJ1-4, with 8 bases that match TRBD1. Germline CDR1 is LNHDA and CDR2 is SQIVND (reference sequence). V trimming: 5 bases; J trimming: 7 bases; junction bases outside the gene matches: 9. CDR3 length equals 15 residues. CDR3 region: CASSHPGGGSEKLFF. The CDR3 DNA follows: TGTGCCAGTAGTCACCCAGGGGGCGGGAGTGAAAAACTGTTTTTT.

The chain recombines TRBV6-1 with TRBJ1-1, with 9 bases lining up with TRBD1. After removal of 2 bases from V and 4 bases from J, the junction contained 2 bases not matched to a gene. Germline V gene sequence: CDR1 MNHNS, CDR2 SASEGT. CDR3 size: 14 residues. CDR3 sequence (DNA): TGTGCCAGCAGTGAAACAGGGGGCCCCACTGAAGCTTTCTTT. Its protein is CASSETGGPTEAFF.